The 28 T cell receptor beta chains below come from one sample, sequenced in a study of radiation and T cells in renal cell carcinoma. Time point here: blood 4 weeks post-SBRT, at nephrectomy. Treatment defined: 15 Gy SBRT to primary tumor, nephrectomy 4 weeks later. Measured with immunoSEQ multiplex PCR; TCRdb has only the in-frame clones, and not every one. This table holds just under 150,000 clones, 65% to 90% found once. The sample was blood, taken from a patient whose treatment included radiotherapy and nephrectomy. Receptors were obtained from a woman aged 50 to 60 with renal cell carcinoma.

This clone was picked up one time. The V gene is TRBV10-1, the J gene TRBJ2-7, with 7 bases identical to TRBD2. Per germline, CDR1 WNHNN and CDR2 SYGVQD (reference sequence). The CDR3 loop spans 16 amino acids. The J segment lost 1 base and the V segment lost 9 bases, leaving 15 bases of the junction unmatched. As DNA, the CDR3 is TGCGCCAGTATCCAAAGGAAGGGAGCGGGATCCTACGAGCAGTACTTC. Its protein product is CASIQRKGAGSYEQYF.

The chain couples TRBV5-1 to TRBJ2-2; D remains unclear. Trimming took off 0 bases at V and 1 base at J, with 7 bases between the two ends. CDR3 length equals 15 residues. The germline V gene has CDR1 SGHRS and CDR2 YFSETQ. The CDR3 region is CASSLEPQNTGELFF. In nucleotides, the CDR3 is TGCGCCAGCAGCTTGGAGCCCCAGAACACCGGGGAGCTGTTTTTT.

The genes are TRBV7-6 and TRBJ2-1; D unresolved. The CDR3 totals 13 residues. With 1 base removed from V and 7 bases from J, the gap between germline ends came to 8 bases. Per germline, CDR1 SGHVS and CDR2 FNYEAQ. The CDR3 nucleotides are TGTGCCAGCAGCTTAGTTCTCGGGAATGAGCAGTTCTTC. It is translated as CASSLVLGNEQFF.

V usage is TRBV5-5 and J usage is TRBJ2-7; no firm D call. The germline CDR1 and CDR2 sequences are SGHKS and YYEKEE (reference sequence). The CDR3 loop spans 13 amino acids. The V and J ends lost 4 bases and 6 bases respectively, with 14 bases between them. CDR3 sequence (DNA): TGTGCCAGCAGCCCAATCACAGAAGGCGAGCAGTACTTC. Translated: CASSPITEGEQYF.

The chain couples TRBV10-2 to TRBJ1-1, with 8 bases identical to TRBD1. This CDR3 has 15 residues. The V gene's germline CDR1 is WSHSY and CDR2 SAAADI. V lost 5 bases and J lost 1; bases outside the gene matches: 6. The CDR3 nucleotides are TGCGCCAGCAGTAACCCAGGACAGGGGAACACTGAAGCTTTCTTT. This translates into CASSNPGQGNTEAFF.

V and J are TRBV30 and TRBJ2-4; D gene ambiguous. The length of the CDR3 is 12 residues. Trimming took 3 bases from V and 5 from J, leaving 8 bases between them. In germline, CDR1 is GTSNPN, CDR2 SVGIG (reference sequence). In DNA form, the CDR3 reads TGTGCCTGGAGGAACAGCCAAAACATTCAGTACTTC. Amino acids: CAWRNSQNIQYF.

This rearrangement joins TRBV27 to TRBJ2-2; a weak D match, TRBD1 (5 bases). The CDR3 totals 15 residues. The germline V gene encodes CDR1 MNHEY and CDR2 SMNVEV (reference sequence). The V end was cut by 0 bases, the J end by 3 bases, with 8 bases between. The CDR3 spells CASSLSGQYTGELFF. In nucleotides, the CDR3 is TGTGCCAGCAGTTTATCGGGGCAGTACACCGGGGAGCTGTTTTTT.

The chain has TRBV30 and TRBJ2-1, with 11 bases fitting TRBD2. Trimming cost V 2 bases and J 4 bases; bases outside gene matches: 7. Germline-derived CDR1 and CDR2 are GTSNPN and SVGIG (reference sequence). The CDR3 is 16 residues long. CDR3 protein: CAWSPRLAGLYNEQFF. DNA of the CDR3: TGTGCCTGGAGTCCCAGACTAGCGGGATTATACAATGAGCAGTTCTTC.

CDR3 sequence reads: CASSGTEAYGYTF. Written as DNA, the CDR3 is TGTGCCAGCAGTGGGACAGAGGCCTATGGCTACACCTTC. V and J are TRBV7-2 and TRBJ1-2; 7 bases line up with TRBD1. CDR1 and CDR2 from the germline V gene are SGHTA and FQGNSA. The CDR3 length is 13 residues. V lost 6 bases, J lost 4 bases, and 5 bases stayed unmatched.

The chain links TRBV11-2 to TRBJ2-1; D is possibly TRBD2 (6 bases). Between the trimmed V and J ends, which lost 3 bases and 3 bases, there was a span of 12 bases. The germline V gene encodes CDR1 SGHAT and CDR2 FQNNGV. CDR3 length: 15 amino acids. CDR3 in DNA: TGTGCCAGCAGCTTTAACCGGGACTTCTACAATGAGCAGTTCTTC. This sequence encodes CASSFNRDFYNEQFF.

The count of this clone is one. The chain links TRBV4-3 to TRBJ2-2, with TRBD2 matching over 9 bases. This CDR3 comprises 15 residues. Germline V CDR1 and CDR2: LGHNA, YSLEER. The trim removed 4 bases at V and 7 bases at J, leaving 7 bases unmatched. The CDR3 coding sequence is TGCGCCAGCAGCCCAGCGGGACTAGCAGTCGGGGAGCTGTTTTTT. Translation gives CASSPAGLAVGELFF.

The chain links TRBV7-2 to TRBJ2-6, with 8 positions matching TRBD1. Trimming at V came to 7 bases and at J to 4 bases, leaving 9 bases not matched to a gene. This CDR3 is built from 16 residues. CDR1 is SGHTA, CDR2 FQGNSA, per germline. CDR3 loop: CASTHRTGTGANVLTF. CDR3 DNA sequence: TGTGCCAGCACCCACCGGACAGGGACGGGGGCCAACGTCCTGACTTTC. The full variable domain, completed using reference TRBV7-2 and TRBJ2-6, is GAGVSQSPSNKVTEKGKDVELRCDPISGHTALYWYRQSLGQGLEFLIYFQGNSAPDKSGLPSDRFSAERTGGSVSTLTIQRTQQEDSAVYLCASTHRTGTGANVLTFGAGSRLTVL.

The chain is built from TRBV23-1 and TRBJ2-7; perhaps TRBD2 as D (6 bases). TRBV23-1 is identified as an open reading frame with a role that is uncertain. Trimming cost V 3 bases and J 0 bases, with 9 bases left between them. The CDR3 is 14 residues long. The CDR3 sequence is CASSQAGSSYEQYF. CDR3 in DNA: TGCGCCAGCAGTCAGGCGGGGAGCTCCTACGAGCAGTACTTC.

The chain combines TRBV7-8 with TRBJ1-3; D gene uncertain. Germline CDR1 and CDR2: SGHVS and FQNEAQ. The ends were cut back, 5 bases at V and 3 bases at J, with 11 bases in the middle. CDR3 length: 14 residues. CDR3 DNA: TGTGCCAGCAGCCTTGCTTCTCTTGGAAACACCATATATTTT. This translates into CASSLASLGNTIYF.

In this sample, this clone turned up once. This chain joins TRBV4-3 and TRBJ2-3; 9 nucleotides align to TRBD1. CDR1 LGHNA and CDR2 YSLEER come from the germline V gene. This CDR3 is 18 amino acids long. With V trimmed by 0 bases and J by 6 bases, 13 bases remained unmatched. The CDR3 bases are TGCGCCAGCAGCCAAGAGGTTTTAGGACAGGGGAGTAGGGATACGCAGTATTTT. Translation: CASSQEVLGQGSRDTQYF.

The chain has TRBV6-5 and TRBJ2-7; TRBD1 matches 8 bases. The germline CDR1 and CDR2 sequences are MNHEY and SVGAGI. The trim removed 5 bases at V and 0 bases at J, leaving 3 bases unmatched. This CDR3 has 14 amino acids. CDR3 in DNA: TGTGCCAGCAGTCTGGACAGGGTCTCCTACGAGCAGTACTTC. It codes for CASSLDRVSYEQYF.

The chain carries TRBV11-2 and TRBJ2-5, with TRBD1 matching over 7 bases. Germline CDR1 SGHAT, CDR2 FQNNGV. The CDR3 runs to 13 residues. The junction had 4 bases not matched to a gene; V was cut back by 5 bases and J by 4 bases. The CDR3 DNA follows: TGTGCCAGCAGCCCTTACAGGGGAGAGACCCAGTACTTC. It translates to CASSPYRGETQYF.

The DNA for the CDR3 is TGTGCCAGCAGCGTTGGGGGAAGCAATCAGCCCCAGCATTTT. Translation: CASSVGGSNQPQHF. The chain combines TRBV9 with TRBJ1-5; the D gene is possibly TRBD1 (5 bases). The V gene's germline CDR1 is SGDLS and CDR2 YYNGEE. The germline V and J ends were trimmed by 2 bases and 1 base, with 7 bases remaining between them. The CDR3 spans 14 residues. Looking up the rest from reference TRBV9 and TRBJ1-5 gives the full variable domain: DSGVTQTPKHLITATGQRVTLRCSPRSGDLSVYWYQQSLDQGLQFLIQYYNGEERAKGNILERFSAQQFPDLHSELNLSSLELGDSALYFCASSVGGSNQPQHFGDGTRLSIL.

This chain uses TRBV5-1 with TRBJ1-6; D is undetermined. The CDR3 is 14 residues long. CDR1 and CDR2 from the germline V gene are SGHRS and YFSETQ. Trimming left V 3 bases short and J 7 bases short, with 11 bases between. The CDR3 DNA reads as TGCGCCAGCAGCTCGATGGACCCGAATTCACCCCTCCACTTT. It is translated as CASSSMDPNSPLHF.

The chain links TRBV19 to TRBJ2-1; 12 bases are shared with TRBD1. There are 15 residues in the CDR3. V was pared by 5 bases and J by 9 bases, with 8 bases of the junction left unmatched. Germline V gene sequence: CDR1 LNHDA, CDR2 SQIVND (reference sequence). The CDR3 bases are TGTGCCAGTAGTTATCGGGACAGGGGGCGAGGTGAGCAGTTCTTC. It codes for CASSYRDRGRGEQFF.

This rearrangement joins TRBV2 to TRBJ2-7; a possible D gene is TRBD1 (5 bases). Germline assignment: CDR1 SNHLY and CDR2 FYNNEI. With 6 bases removed from V and 0 bases from J, the gap between germline ends came to 15 bases. The CDR3 has 15 residues. The CDR3 DNA reads TGTGCCAGCAGGCCCGGGCAGGGATACTCCTACGAGCAGTACTTC. As protein: CASRPGQGYSYEQYF.

The CDR3 nucleotides read TGTGCCACCAGCAGAGATTCTTACCTGTCGGGCTACACCTTC. It encodes CATSRDSYLSGYTF. The V gene is TRBV15, the J gene TRBJ1-2; no clear D. Deletions cut 0 bases from V and 8 bases from J, with 13 bases between. Germline V lookup: CDR1 LNHNV, CDR2 YYDKDF (reference sequence). The CDR3 spans 14 residues. Together with reference TRBV15 and TRBJ1-2, the CDR3 gives the full variable domain: DAMVIQNPRYQVTQFGKPVTLSCSQTLNHNVMYWYQQKSSQAPKLLFHYYDKDFNNEADTPDNFQSRRPNTSFCFLDIRSPGLGDTAMYLCATSRDSYLSGYTFGSGTRLTVV.

The V gene is TRBV15, the J gene TRBJ2-1; 13 nucleotides agree with TRBD2. CDR1 and CDR2 from the germline V gene are LNHNV and YYDKDF (reference sequence). This CDR3 has 16 amino acids. V shed 3 bases, J shed 7 bases, and the junction held 6 bases outside the gene matches. The CDR3 bases are TGTGCCACCAGCAGCAAACTAGCGGGAGGGGATAATGAGCAGTTCTTC. The encoded protein is CATSSKLAGGDNEQFF.

DNA for the CDR3: TGTGCCAGCAGCGTAGGGGGAGGAGGATACAATGAGCAGTTCTTC. Amino acid sequence: CASSVGGGGYNEQFF. The rearrangement joins TRBV9 to TRBJ2-1; D is possibly TRBD2 (6 bases). The CDR3 contains 15 residues. Germline CDR1 reads SGDLS; CDR2 reads YYNGEE. The V and J ends lost 0 bases and 4 bases respectively, with 11 bases between them.

This sequence joins TRBV5-1 and TRBJ2-3; the D gene is possibly TRBD2 (5 bases). The CDR3 covers 15 residues. V lost 7 bases and J lost 3, with 18 bases in between. The germline V gene has CDR1 SGHRS and CDR2 YFSETQ. This chain's CDR3 is CASLAGPELTDTQYF. The CDR3 DNA sequence: TGCGCCAGCCTGGCGGGCCCGGAATTGACAGATACGCAGTATTTT. The variable domain in full, completed from reference TRBV5-1 and TRBJ2-3, reads KAGVTQTPRYLIKTRGQQVTLSCSPISGHRSVSWYQQTPGQGLQFLFEYFSETQRNKGNFPGRFSGRQFSNSRSEMNVSTLELGDSALYLCASLAGPELTDTQYFGPGTRLTVL.

Only one count was recorded for this clone. The chain combines TRBV7-2 with TRBJ2-1, with TRBD2 matching 8 bases. CDR1 and CDR2 (germline): SGHTA, FQGNSA. This CDR3 region has 15 residues. V shed 5 bases, J shed 8 bases, and the junction held 11 bases outside the gene matches. The CDR3: CASSPASGSLDEQFF. In nucleotides, the CDR3 is TGTGCCAGCAGCCCGGCTAGCGGGTCTTTGGATGAGCAGTTCTTC.

The V call is TRBV19, the J call TRBJ2-2; 7 positions agree with TRBD2. J lost 5 bases, V lost 7 bases, and 4 bases had no gene match. Germline CDR1 and CDR2: LNHDA and SQIVND (reference sequence). CDR3 size: 13 residues. This CDR3 is CASNWEGTGELFF. The CDR3 DNA follows: TGTGCCAGTAACTGGGAGGGGACCGGGGAGCTGTTTTTT. The whole variable domain, remainder taken from reference TRBV19 and TRBJ2-2, is DGGITQSPKYLFRKEGQNVTLSCEQNLNHDAMYWYRQDPGQGLRLIYYSQIVNDFQKGDIAEGYSVSREKKESFPLTVTSAQKNPTAFYLCASNWEGTGELFFGEGSRLTVL.

This clone was counted between two and nine times. The chain joins TRBV28 to TRBJ1-6; 9 bases map to TRBD1. Germline V gene sequence: CDR1 MDHEN, CDR2 SYDVKM. V lost 5 bases, J lost 10 bases, and 9 bases stayed unmatched. The CDR3 is made up of 15 amino acids. CDR3 region: CASSPSGQGSSPLHF. DNA of the CDR3: TGTGCCAGCAGTCCCTCCGGACAGGGGAGCTCACCCCTCCACTTT.